Listed below are T cell receptor beta chains from one sample, sequenced in a study of shared clonotypes between healthy human individuals. This table comes from immunoSEQ multiplex PCR, and its TCRdb copy is limited to in-frame clones, with some not included. The sample includes approximately 1.5 million clones, 98% seen only once; the top ten take 0.36%. The sample consisted of naive CD4+ T cells sorted from blood. The receptors stem from a man aged 25-40 years in good health. Both conserved end residues are part of each CDR3. The D gene is left open where the match is weak. Size tells how often a clone was seen (once, few, many) or the class of an expanded clone, and some rows leave it out.

abundance,j_gene,v_gene,d_gene,CDR3aa,CDR3nt
once,TRBJ1-2,TRBV29-1,-,CSVEEGYGYTF,TGCAGCGTTGAAGAAGGGTATGGCTACACCTTC
-,TRBJ2-1,TRBV6-5,TRBD2,CASSFLPSGINEQFF,TGTGCCAGCAGTTTCCTACCTAGCGGCATCAATGAGCAGTTCTTC
-,TRBJ2-5,TRBV20-1,-,CSAGRLETQYF,TGCAGTGCGGGCCGCCTTGAGACCCAGTACTTC
-,TRBJ1-4,TRBV27,-,CASSFLTPTSTNEKLFF,TGTGCCAGCAGTTTCTTGACACCTACCTCAACTAATGAAAAACTGTTTTTT
-,TRBJ2-5,TRBV6-6,-,CASSYSAGQQETQYF,TGTGCCAGCAGTTACTCGGCCGGGCAGCAAGAGACCCAGTACTTC
-,TRBJ2-2,TRBV18,-,CASSPLGDAGELFF,TGTGCCAGCTCACCCCTAGGGGACGCCGGGGAGCTGTTTTTT
-,TRBJ2-2,TRBV27,-,CASSFQNGELFF,TGTGCCAGCAGTTTCCAAAACGGGGAGCTGTTTTTT
-,TRBJ2-7,TRBV5-1,TRBD2,CASSLGTSGFYEQYF,TGCGCCAGCAGCTTGGGGACTAGCGGGTTCTACGAGCAGTACTTC
-,TRBJ2-2,TRBV15,-,CATSTSTGELFF,TGTGCCACCAGCACCTCCACCGGGGAGCTGTTTTTT
once,TRBJ2-7,TRBV5-6,TRBD2,CASSRGSSYEQYF,TGTGCCAGCAGCCGCGGGAGTAGTTACGAGCAGTACTTC
-,TRBJ2-6,TRBV28,-,CASSRGSGANVLTF,TGTGCCAGCAGTAGAGGGTCTGGGGCCAACGTCCTGACTTTC
-,TRBJ1-3,TRBV25-1,-,CASSGTDRNTIYF,TGTGCCAGCAGCGGGACGGACCGAAACACCATATATTTT
few,TRBJ2-2,TRBV18,-,CASSPRDTGELFF,TGTGCCAGCTCACCACGAGACACCGGGGAGCTGTTTTTT
-,TRBJ2-3,TRBV7-3,TRBD1,CASSDRGRTDTQYF,TGTGCCAGCAGCGACAGGGGGCGTACAGATACGCAGTATTTT
-,TRBJ2-1,TRBV29-1,-,CSVGATYNEQFF,TGCAGCGTGGGGGCCACATACAATGAGCAGTTCTTC
-,TRBJ2-3,TRBV6-1,-,CASSRTDTQYF,TGTGCCAGCAGCCGAACAGATACGCAGTATTTT
-,TRBJ2-7,TRBV18,-,CASSPTPSGTYDEQYF,TGTGCCAGCTCACCTACTCCCTCCGGGACCTATGACGAGCAGTACTTC
-,TRBJ2-3,TRBV29-1,TRBD1,CSVAGQYTDTQYF,TGCAGCGTTGCGGGACAGTACACAGATACGCAGTATTTT
-,TRBJ2-5,TRBV7-2,-,CASSLLGVWRDSAWETQYF,TGTGCCAGCAGCTTATTGGGTGTCTGGAGGGACAGCGCGTGGGAGACCCAGTACTTC
once,TRBJ2-7,TRBV28,-,CASSTREQYF,TGTGCCAGCAGTACCCGGGAGCAGTACTTC
-,TRBJ1-5,TRBV19,TRBD1,CAMGQGNSQPQHF,TGTGCGATGGGACAGGGGAACAGTCAGCCCCAGCATTTT
once,TRBJ2-1,TRBV29-1,TRBD2,CSVGASGTVSEQFF,TGCAGCGTTGGGGCTAGCGGGACAGTCAGTGAGCAGTTCTTC
-,TRBJ2-3,TRBV15,TRBD1,CATSRDVAGGADTQYF,TGTGCCACCAGCAGAGATGTAGCAGGGGGCGCAGATACGCAGTATTTT
-,TRBJ2-1,TRBV6-5,TRBD1,CASSYTGQGYNEQFF,TGTGCCAGCAGTTACACGGGACAGGGCTACAATGAGCAGTTCTTC
-,TRBJ2-2,TRBV30,TRBD1,CAWGKGTGGTGELFF,TGTGCCTGGGGCAAAGGGACAGGGGGGACCGGGGAGCTGTTTTTT
once,TRBJ2-1,TRBV30,-,CAWSALDNEQFF,TGTGCCTGGAGTGCCTTGGACAATGAGCAGTTCTTC
-,TRBJ2-7,TRBV5-6,-,CASSSMTGETHPSYEQYF,TGTGCCAGCAGCTCCATGACTGGAGAAACCCACCCATCCTACGAGCAGTACTTC
-,TRBJ2-2,TRBV10-1,-,CASSDGDTGELFF,TGCGCCAGCAGTGATGGGGACACCGGGGAGCTGTTTTTT
-,TRBJ1-4,TRBV19,-,CASTRQPATNEKLFF,TGTGCCAGTACTAGACAGCCTGCAACTAATGAAAAACTGTTTTTT
once,TRBJ1-1,TRBV10-3,-,CAISESVVVEAFF,TGTGCCATCAGTGAGTCGGTAGTGGTTGAAGCTTTCTTT
few,TRBJ2-2,TRBV9,-,CASSVDPNTGELFF,TGTGCCAGCAGCGTAGACCCGAACACCGGGGAGCTGTTTTTT
-,TRBJ2-7,TRBV5-1,TRBD2,CASSPGTSGRAIYEQYF,TGCGCCAGCAGCCCCGGGACTAGCGGGAGGGCCATCTACGAGCAGTACTTC
-,TRBJ1-2,TRBV5-6,-,CASTPGARVIYGYTF,TGTGCCAGCACCCCCGGGGCCAGGGTAATCTATGGCTACACCTTC
-,TRBJ2-7,TRBV6-5,TRBD2,CASSYSGTRTYEQYF,TGTGCCAGCAGTTACTCAGGGACTAGAACCTACGAGCAGTACTTC
-,TRBJ2-7,TRBV11-2,-,CASSLVYEQYF,TGTGCCAGCAGCTTAGTTTACGAGCAGTACTTC
once,TRBJ1-1,TRBV28,TRBD1,CASSKTGTVGFGAFF,TGTGCCAGCAGTAAGACCGGGACAGTGGGGTTTGGAGCTTTCTTT
-,TRBJ2-3,TRBV18,TRBD2,CASSPASGSTDTQYF,TGTGCCAGCTCACCGGCTAGCGGGAGTACAGATACGCAGTATTTT
-,TRBJ2-2,TRBV2,-,CASSEARGNTGELFF,TGTGCCAGCAGTGAAGCCAGGGGAAACACCGGGGAGCTGTTTTTT
-,TRBJ2-3,TRBV6-5,TRBD1,CASRGPGSDTQYF,TGTGCGAGCAGGGGGCCCGGGTCGGATACGCAGTATTTT
-,TRBJ2-3,TRBV2,-,CASNIRTGPTDTQYF,TGTGCCAGCAATATAAGGACGGGGCCCACAGATACGCAGTATTTT